These 28 T cell receptor beta chains were all obtained from the same sample, sequenced in a study of shared clonotypes between healthy human individuals (dated by TCRdb to about 2020). Libraries were made using the immunoSEQ multiplex PCR assay. TCRdb retrieved this table from immuneACCESS and kept in-frame rearrangements only. Not all clones are present; in checked studies, unresolved V genes account for under half, and no reason is known for the remainder. In this sample the table shows 110,000 or so clones, more than 65% of which occur a single time. The leading ten clones occupy just under 25% of the sample. Sequencing was done on a sample of memory CD8+ T cells sorted from blood. What this sample's cell subset or site label stands for: CD45RO+ cells pooled with CCR7-negative TemRA cells. These receptors originate from a woman in her twenties or thirties in good health.

Many counts were recorded for this clone. This chain joins TRBV7-2 and TRBJ2-1; 8 bases are a match to TRBD2. V shed 4 bases and J 6 bases; nucleotides not matched to a gene: 14. The CDR3 has 17 residues. Germline V gene lookup returns CDR1 SGHTA and CDR2 FQGNSA. CDR3 region: CASSWVSGLEGSNEQFF. In DNA, the CDR3 is TGTGCCAGCAGCTGGGTGTCGGGACTAGAAGGCTCCAATGAGCAGTTCTTC.

This clone was recorded only once. The chain combines TRBV5-1 with TRBJ2-5; 7 bases fit TRBD1. There are 14 residues in the CDR3. The trim removed 4 bases at V and 3 bases at J, leaving 6 bases unmatched. Germline-derived CDR1 and CDR2 are SGHRS and YFSETQ. The CDR3 protein is CASSTGQQEETQYF. CDR3 bases: TGCGCCAGCAGCACGGGACAGCAAGAAGAGACCCAGTACTTC. Variable domain in full (rest from reference TRBV5-1 and TRBJ2-5): KAGVTQTPRYLIKTRGQQVTLSCSPISGHRSVSWYQQTPGQGLQFLFEYFSETQRNKGNFPGRFSGRQFSNSRSEMNVSTLELGDSALYLCASSTGQQEETQYFGPGTRLLVL.

This rearrangement joins TRBV19 to TRBJ2-4; 12 bases align to TRBD2. The ends lost 9 bases at V and 2 bases at J; junction bases unmatched: 14. The CDR3 is 18 residues long. In germline, CDR1 is LNHDA, CDR2 SQIVND (reference sequence). The CDR3 DNA follows: TGTGCCAGGAATACCCTAGCGGGAGGGCCTATGACCAAAAACATTCAGTACTTC. Encoded protein: CARNTLAGGPMTKNIQYF.

CDR3 nucleotides: TGCGCCAGCAGCTTGGTTCCAGCGGGAGTAGGCACAGATACGCAGTATTTT. It is translated as CASSLVPAGVGTDTQYF. The chain uses TRBV5-1 and TRBJ2-3, with 8 bases matching TRBD2. Germline CDR1 is SGHRS and CDR2 is YFSETQ. With 0 bases clipped from V and 1 base from J, the junction kept 7 bases outside the gene matches. CDR3 length: 17 residues.

This chain joins TRBV5-1 and TRBJ2-3; 7 positions agree with TRBD2. Per the germline V gene, CDR1 is SGHRS and CDR2 is YFSETQ. The CDR3 runs 14 residues. Trimming removed 6 bases from V and 5 bases from J; junction bases left unmatched: 9. The CDR3 region is CASTPGGPGDTQYF. The CDR3 region has the DNA TGCGCCAGCACACCGGGAGGCCCTGGAGATACGCAGTATTTT.

This rearrangement joins TRBV29-1 to TRBJ2-7; TRBD1 matches 7 bases. This CDR3 has 15 residues. Germline V gives CDR1 SQVTM, CDR2 ANQGSEA. Losses at the gene ends were 2 bases for V and 2 bases for J; bases not matched to a gene: 9. Written as DNA, the CDR3 is TGCAGCGTTGAACTCCGGGACAGCTTCACCTACGAGCAGTACTTC. This translates into CSVELRDSFTYEQYF.

V usage is TRBV9 and J usage is TRBJ2-7; weak D call: TRBD1 (6 bases). The V end lost 3 bases, the J end lost 3 bases, and 25 bases lay between the germline ends. The CDR3 sequence is 18 residues long. Per germline, CDR1 SGDLS and CDR2 YYNGEE. CDR3 nucleotides: TGTGCCAGCAGCGCTGCACCCGCCAAATTGGGACACCACTACGAGCAGTACTTC. It yields the protein CASSAAPAKLGHHYEQYF.

The rearrangement links TRBV5-1 to TRBJ2-1, with D maybe TRBD1 (5 bases). The CDR3 is made up of 15 amino acids. Trimming took off 4 bases at V and 9 bases at J, with 20 bases between the two ends. CDR1 and CDR2 (germline): SGHRS, YFSETQ. The CDR3 sequence is CASSRTKGHGSEQFF. The DNA for the CDR3 is TGCGCCAGCAGCAGAACGAAGGGGCACGGCAGTGAGCAGTTCTTC.

The gene calls are TRBV5-4 and TRBJ2-5; D is uncertain. The CDR3 extends over 13 amino acids. V was cut by 0 bases and J by 3 bases, with 6 bases left in between. The germline CDR1 and CDR2 sequences are SGHNT and YYREEE (reference sequence). DNA for the CDR3: TGTGCCAGCAGCTTGGAATTAGAAGAGACCCAGTACTTC. It encodes CASSLELEETQYF.

This clone was observed a few times. The CDR3 loop is CATMDILNGYTF. CDR3 nucleotides: TGTGCCACCATGGACATTCTGAATGGCTACACCTTC. The chain carries TRBV10-3 and TRBJ1-2; weak D call: TRBD1 (5 bases). The CDR3 length is 12 residues. Trimming removed 10 bases at V and 6 bases at J, with 15 bases between. The germline gives CDR1 ENHRY, CDR2 SYGVKD.

The V gene is TRBV30, the J gene TRBJ1-2, with 11 positions matching TRBD1. The germline V gene has CDR1 GTSNPN and CDR2 SVGIG (reference sequence). The CDR3 contains 13 residues. After removal of 3 bases from V and 13 bases from J, the junction contained 10 bases not matched to a gene. The DNA for the CDR3 is TGTGCCTGGAGGGATCCCTGGGACAGGGGGATCACCTTC. Translation: CAWRDPWDRGITF.

V usage is TRBV27 and J usage is TRBJ2-7; 9 nucleotides agree with TRBD1. V shed 3 bases and J 6 bases; nucleotides not matched to a gene: 6. Looked up from germline, CDR1 is MNHEY and CDR2 is SMNVEV (reference sequence). CDR3 length: 14 amino acids. The CDR3 region is CASSLIQGAGEQYF. The DNA for the CDR3 is TGTGCCAGCAGTTTGATACAGGGGGCTGGCGAGCAGTACTTC.

This chain joins TRBV11-2 and TRBJ1-1; TRBD1 might be the D (5 bases). The V gene lost 4 bases and the J gene lost 2 bases, with 11 bases spanning the gap. The CDR3 sequence is 14 residues long. Germline lookup yields CDR1 SGHAT and CDR2 FQNNGV. The CDR3 DNA follows: TGTGCCAGCAGCTATCAGGGAGGCAACACTGAAGCTTTCTTT. It translates to CASSYQGGNTEAFF.

The rearrangement links TRBV6-1 to TRBJ2-5; possibly TRBD1 or TRBD2 for D (6 bases each). V gave up 7 bases and J gave up 4 bases, with 16 bases separating them. There are 14 residues in the CDR3. The germline V gene encodes CDR1 MNHNS and CDR2 SASEGT. CDR3 DNA: TGTGCCAGCAAGGCAGGGGAGGTGTCAGAGACCCAGTACTTC. Translated, it gives CASKAGEVSETQYF.

This clone appeared a few times. The chain links TRBV6-4 to TRBJ2-6; D not resolved. V lost 3 bases, J lost 0 bases, and 9 bases lay in between. The CDR3 consists of 16 residues. Germline values: CDR1 MRHNA, CDR2 SNTAGT. The CDR3, as DNA: TGTGCCAGCAGTGAGGGTCGTAGCTCTGGGGCCAACGTCCTGACTTTC. Its protein product is CASSEGRSSGANVLTF.

The gene calls are TRBV30 and TRBJ2-1; 8 positions agree with TRBD2. There are 15 residues in the CDR3. V shed 4 bases, J shed 7 bases, and the junction held 12 bases outside the gene matches. CDR1 and CDR2 from the germline V gene are GTSNPN and SVGIG (reference sequence). CDR3 residues: CAWTEVGTRLNEQFF. DNA of the CDR3: TGTGCCTGGACGGAGGTGGGGACTAGGTTGAATGAGCAGTTCTTC.

The rearrangement uses TRBV30 and TRBJ1-1; D is uncertain. The V gene's germline CDR1 is GTSNPN and CDR2 SVGIG (reference sequence). The CDR3 has 13 amino acids. V was cut by 0 bases and J by 6 bases, with 11 bases left in between. In DNA, the CDR3 is TGTGCCTGGAGTGTTGGAGATCCGGCTGAAGCTTTCTTT. Its translation: CAWSVGDPAEAFF.

In this sample, this clone turned up once. The chain is built from TRBV11-2 and TRBJ2-1, with D possibly matching TRBD1 (6 bases). Trimming left V 0 bases short and J 4 bases short, with 10 bases between. Germline lookup yields CDR1 SGHAT and CDR2 FQNNGV. The CDR3 is 15 amino acids. The CDR3 spells CASSLDGTPYNEQFF. The CDR3 region has the DNA TGTGCCAGCAGCTTAGATGGGACACCGTACAATGAGCAGTTCTTC.

The J gene is TRBJ1-2, the V gene TRBV28, with D unclear. Germline V lookup: CDR1 MDHEN, CDR2 SYDVKM. CDR3 length equals 12 residues. Trimming shortened V by 2 bases and J by 7 bases, and 8 bases separated the two germline ends. CDR3 in DNA: TGTGCCAGCAGTTTACAGCTGACTGGCTACACCTTC. Translation: CASSLQLTGYTF.

The chain couples TRBV2 to TRBJ1-3, with 8 bases fitting TRBD1. V lost 7 bases, J lost 8 bases, and 4 bases stayed unmatched. Germline lookup yields CDR1 SNHLY and CDR2 FYNNEI. The CDR3 covers 12 residues. CDR3 in amino acids: CASNGQGHTIYF. The CDR3 DNA reads as TGTGCCAGCAATGGACAGGGACACACCATATATTTT.

The chain carries TRBV4-1 and TRBJ2-1; 9 bases line up with TRBD2. Per germline, CDR1 MGHRA and CDR2 YSYEKL. V trimming: 0 bases; J trimming: 6 bases; junction bases outside the gene matches: 6. The CDR3 runs to 16 residues. CDR3 coding DNA: TGCGCCAGCAGCCAAGAGAGTAGCGGGAGATCCAATGAGCAGTTCTTC. Translated: CASSQESSGRSNEQFF.

The chain links TRBV19 to TRBJ2-1, with D possibly called TRBD1 or TRBD2 (6 bases each). CDR1 is LNHDA, CDR2 SQIVND, per germline (reference sequence). V was shortened by 5 bases and J by 0 bases, with 14 bases between the two germline ends. This CDR3 region has 16 residues. The CDR3 DNA reads as TGTGCCAGTAGTCTCGGGGGCTGGGGCTCCTACAATGAGCAGTTCTTC. This translates into CASSLGGWGSYNEQFF.

The gene calls are TRBV19 and TRBJ1-1; D gene ambiguous. From germline, CDR1 is LNHDA and CDR2 SQIVND (reference sequence). V lost 2 bases to trimming and J lost 3 bases, with 10 bases between them. The CDR3 spans 14 residues. The DNA for the CDR3 is TGTGCCAGTAGTATAACTCCAGTCGACACTGAAGCTTTCTTT. Protein sequence: CASSITPVDTEAFF.

This clone was found once. The chain couples TRBV9 to TRBJ1-1; TRBD1 might be the D (5 bases). Germline V lookup: CDR1 SGDLS, CDR2 YYNGEE. The length of the CDR3 is 13 residues. Trimming removed 0 bases from V and 6 bases from J, with 9 bases in between. CDR3 DNA sequence: TGTGCCAGCAGCGTAGATACGGGGGCTGAAGCTTTCTTT. This encodes CASSVDTGAEAFF.

The chain couples TRBV15 to TRBJ2-6, with D perhaps assigned TRBD1 or TRBD2 (5 bases each). V was pared by 4 bases and J by 1 base, with 17 bases between. CDR1 and CDR2 (germline): LNHNV, YYDKDF (reference sequence). This CDR3 has 18 amino acids. The CDR3 DNA follows: TGTGCCACCAGCACCAGGGTTAGCGCCAATTCTGGGGCCAACGTCCTGACTTTC. It codes for CATSTRVSANSGANVLTF.

The chain carries TRBV28 and TRBJ2-3; D call uncertain. The V gene lost 3 bases and the J gene lost 0 bases, with 10 bases spanning the gap. In germline, CDR1 is MDHEN, CDR2 SYDVKM. The CDR3 runs 15 residues. CDR3 in amino acids: CASSLRLPSTDTQYF. CDR3 nucleotides: TGTGCCAGCAGTTTGCGGCTACCCAGCACAGATACGCAGTATTTT. The whole variable domain, filled in from reference TRBV28 and TRBJ2-3, reads DVKVTQSSRYLVKRTGEKVFLECVQDMDHENMFWYRQDPGLGLRLIYFSYDVKMKEKGDIPEGYSVSREKKERFSLILESASTNQTSMYLCASSLRLPSTDTQYFGPGTRLTVL.

V and J are TRBV10-3 and TRBJ2-1, with D tentatively TRBD1 (6 bases). Germline V gene sequence: CDR1 ENHRY, CDR2 SYGVKD. Trimming shortened V by 3 bases and J by 6 bases, and 12 bases separated the two germline ends. This CDR3 is built from 14 residues. Here the CDR3 reads CAISDSYRVNEQFF. Written as DNA, the CDR3 is TGTGCCATCAGTGATTCTTACAGGGTCAATGAGCAGTTCTTC.

V gene TRBV7-2 combines with J gene TRBJ1-3; 7 bases align to TRBD1. CDR3 length equals 16 residues. The germline gives CDR1 SGHTA, CDR2 FQGNSA. V shed 4 bases, J shed 0 bases, and the junction held 6 bases outside the gene matches. The CDR3 nucleotides are TGTGCCAGCAGCTCCTTTGGACAGGCCTCTGGAAACACCATATATTTT. This gives the protein CASSSFGQASGNTIYF.